This T cell receptor (beta chain) was observed in a study of blood T cell repertoires in COVID-19. Whole-study context: COVID-19 samples, acute and convalescent, were from the United States, Italy and Spain. The cDNA or gDNA used as material had been derived from T cells, B-cell-depleted T cells, or PBMCs.

In the source study's methods: Reference gene primer amplification yielded estimated nucleated cell counts. Repertoires were generated with immunoSEQ multiplex PCR, while TCRdb's copy carries only in-frame clones and drops some. Clonal size and the V and J genes are those of that table, whereas D and trimming came from the DNA. Among under 200,000 clones, around 90% were seen once, and the ten largest hold approximately 2.2%. V lost 0 bases to trimming and J lost 4 bases, with 5 bases between them. From germline, CDR1 is SGDLS and CDR2 YYNGEE. This CDR3 has 14 residues. The TCR originated in a man between 18 and 35 years old with acute or convalescent COVID-19. Input material: peripheral blood. The chain carries TRBV9 and TRBJ1-6; D gene unclear. The CDR3 DNA follows: TGTGCCAGCAGCGTAGCAGATTATAATTCACCCCTCCACTTT. Its protein product is CASSVADYNSPLHF.